This T cell receptor beta chain came from a study of neoadjuvant nivolumab and ipilimumab in lung cancer. Study-wide context: Patients got nivolumab 3 mg/kg on days 1, 15 and 29; combination added ipilimumab 1 mg/kg day 1. Study results and caveats: Only two of four nivolumab-treated tumors gained richness and clonality by surgery. Blood richness before therapy tracked richness in tumors resected after neoadjuvant therapy. Compared with tumor-adjacent uninvolved lung, resected tumors showed greater richness and clonality.

Sequenced by immunoSEQ multiplex PCR; TCRdb stores in-frame clones only, minus some. The sample has 10,000 to 15,000 clones, around 95% seen once; the top ten hold about 2.7%. As regards this clone: Its specificity is unknown.

Trimming cost V 1 base and J 7 bases, with 11 bases left between them. CDR1 is SGHTA and CDR2 is FQGNSA in the germline V gene. The length of the CDR3 is 14 residues. The chain employs TRBV7-2 and TRBJ1-5; D is uncertain. This clonotype originated in an adult with non-small cell lung cancer. Sequencing used peripheral blood, obtained after neoadjuvant nivolumab, alone or with ipilimumab, at or shortly before surgery. As DNA, the CDR3 is TGTGCCAGCAGCTTAGGGCGAGCGCAACAGCCCCAGCATTTT. The encoded protein is CASSLGRAQQPQHF.